Below, 32 T cell receptor beta chains from the same sample are listed, as sequenced in a study of molecular identifiers for immune sequencing clone quantification. A single record per CDR3 protein comes from TCRdb applying MiXCR to the PCR reads. The sample includes roughly 90,000 distinct CDR3 sequences, roughly 20% of them seen just once. The sequencing sample was made of naive CD8+ T cells from blood, with Jurkat cell RNA spiked in. The subset denotes: FACS-sorted CD8+CD4-CCR7+CD45RA+ naive T cells. The receptor source for this set is a human donor in good health. Some libraries in this study had Jurkat cell RNA spiked in.

Turning to this clonotype: A single base separates this from a much larger clone, so it may be a read error. The chain uses TRBV12-5 and TRBJ2-3, with 8 bases identical to TRBD2. The CDR3 is 16 amino acids. With V trimmed by 11 bases and J by 4 bases, 17 bases remained unmatched. The V gene's germline CDR1 is LGHNT and CDR2 FRNRAP. The CDR3 reads CAGADGPRGAADTQYF. The CDR3 region has the DNA TGTGCTGGTGCCGACGGCCCGCGGGGGGCAGCAGATACGCAGTATTTT.

This clonotype showed up many times. As DNA, the CDR3 is TGTGCCAGTCAGGACACGGAGCCTGCCTACGAGCAGTACTTC. This translates into CASQDTEPAYEQYF. The chain combines TRBV19 with TRBJ2-7; possible D gene TRBD1, 5 bases. The germline CDR1 and CDR2 sequences are LNHDA and SQIVND (reference sequence). The V and J ends lost 8 bases and 2 bases respectively, with 16 bases between them. This CDR3 is 14 amino acids long.

This clonotype was detected a few times. At one end the junction does not follow the germline gene, possibly because of a read error. V usage is TRBV28 and J usage is TRBJ2-7; 8 nucleotides line up with TRBD1. The CDR3 contains 14 residues. Germline CDR1 reads MDHEN; CDR2 reads SYDVKM. DNA for the CDR3: TGTGCCAGCAGTTTCAGGGGGCGCGTCGACGAGCGGTACTTC. Translation: CASSFRGRVDERYF.

Concerning this clonotype: Since a much larger clone is just one base distant, this may be a read error. The CDR3 is CASSFWGGDTEAFF. The DNA of the CDR3 is TGTGCCAGCAGCTTTTGGGGGGGGGACACTGAAGCTTTCTTT. The V call is TRBV11-2, the J call TRBJ1-1; tentative D call: TRBD1 (5 bases). With 3 bases removed from V and 3 bases from J, the gap between germline ends came to 11 bases. Per germline, CDR1 SGHAT and CDR2 FQNNGV. The CDR3 spans 14 residues.

This clonotype qualifies as medium-sized. CDR3 in amino acids: CASSAFDSYNTGELFF. The CDR3 DNA is TGTGCCAGCAGCGCTTTCGACAGTTACAATACCGGGGAGCTGTTTTTT. This chain connects TRBV9 to TRBJ2-2; the D gene is possibly TRBD1 (5 bases). V lost 3 bases, J lost 5 bases, and 17 bases lay in between. Germline V CDR1 and CDR2: SGDLS, YYNGEE. The CDR3 is made up of 16 amino acids.

This clonotype was counted between two and nine times. The chain links TRBV7-9 to TRBJ2-5; the match to TRBD1 covers 7 bases. The CDR3 totals 15 residues. Trimming cost V 7 bases and J 4 bases; bases outside gene matches: 12. Germline V lookup: CDR1 SEHNR, CDR2 FQNEAQ (reference sequence). Here the CDR3 reads CASTPLTGAGETQYF. CDR3 DNA: TGTGCCAGCACCCCTCTTACAGGGGCGGGAGAGACCCAGTACTTC. The complete variable domain, with remaining parts taken from reference TRBV7-9 and TRBJ2-5, reads DTGVSQNPRHKITKRGQNVTFRCDPISEHNRLYWYRQTLGQGPEFLTYFQNEAQLEKSRLLSDRFSAERPKGSFSTLEIQRTEQGDSAMYLCASTPLTGAGETQYFGPGTRLLVL.

This clonotype was recorded at least ten times. The chain links TRBV4-1 to TRBJ2-7, with D tentatively TRBD2 (6 bases). Germline lookup yields CDR1 MGHRA and CDR2 YSYEKL. Trimming removed 5 bases from V and 7 bases from J, with 12 bases in between. The CDR3 contains 12 residues. CDR3: CASSYQEGEQYF. CDR3 sequence (DNA): TGCGCCAGCAGCTACCAGGAGGGGGAGCAGTACTTC.

About this clonotype: This sequence may be a read error, since a much larger clone differs from it by one base. The chain is built from TRBV12-3 or TRBV12-4 and TRBJ1-1, with D maybe TRBD1 (6 bases). The CDR3 is 11 amino acids. This CDR3 reads CAGRKGGIPFF. The CDR3 DNA is TGTGCCGGCAGGAAGGGGGGTATACCTTTCTTT.

This clonotype was picked up many times. V and J are TRBV3-1 and TRBJ1-5; D is ambiguous. CDR1 is LGHDT, CDR2 YNNKEL, per germline (reference sequence). The CDR3 contains 13 residues. Trimming took off 3 bases at V and 6 bases at J, with 9 bases between the two ends. CDR3 DNA sequence: TGTGCCAGCAGCCAGGTAATGGGTCAGCCCCAGCATTTT. Encoded protein: CASSQVMGQPQHF.

This clonotype was seen a handful of times. The rearrangement joins TRBV14 to TRBJ2-2; D gene uncertain. This CDR3 is 14 amino acids long. Germline assignment: CDR1 SGHDN and CDR2 FVKESK. The V end was cut by 5 bases, the J end by 5 bases, with 12 bases between. CDR3 DNA sequence: TGTGCCAGCAGCGACGAGAGAGGAACCGGGGAGCTGTTTTTT. Protein product: CASSDERGTGELFF.

This clonotype was seen ten or more times. The CDR3 DNA is TGCAGTGCTGACCCGACTAGCGACAACTCCTACGAGCAGTACTTC. This codes for CSADPTSDNSYEQYF. The V call is TRBV20-1, the J call TRBJ2-7, with TRBD2 identical over 8 bases. V lost 5 bases to trimming and J lost 0 bases; unmatched junction nucleotides: 9. The CDR3 spans 15 residues. Germline-derived CDR1 and CDR2 are DFQATT and SNEGSKA (reference sequence).

There are many counts of this clonotype. The chain carries TRBV12-3 or TRBV12-4 and TRBJ1-1, with D possibly TRBD1 on 6 matching bases. The ends were cut back, 5 bases at V and 3 bases at J, with 13 bases in the middle. The CDR3 has 14 residues. CDR3 sequence: CASSLTTGYTEAFF. CDR3 DNA: TGTGCCAGCAGTCTTACGACAGGATACACTGAAGCTTTCTTT.

This clonotype was found many times. The V call is TRBV6-2 or TRBV6-3, the J call TRBJ2-3; D unresolved. The CDR3 length is 14 residues. The germline V gene encodes CDR1 MNHEY and CDR2 SVGEGT. Trimming shortened V by 0 bases and J by 4 bases, and 8 bases separated the two germline ends. Written as DNA, the CDR3 is TGTGCCAGCAGTTACTCGTTAGGTCCAGATACGCAGTATTTT. It translates to CASSYSLGPDTQYF.

Many counts were recorded for this clonotype. The chain uses TRBV13 and TRBJ1-5, with D tentatively TRBD1 (5 bases). Trimming pared 5 bases from V and 2 bases from J, leaving 7 bases between. CDR1 and CDR2 from the germline V gene are PRHDT and FYEKMQ (reference sequence). The CDR3 consists of 13 residues. The CDR3 sequence is CASSRGGNQPQHF. CDR3 nucleotide sequence: TGTGCCAGCAGCAGGGGTGGCAATCAGCCCCAGCATTTT. Complete variable domain (other parts from reference TRBV13 and TRBJ1-5): AAGVIQSPRHLIKEKRETATLKCYPIPRHDTVYWYQQGPGQDPQFLISFYEKMQSDKGSIPDRFSAQQFSDYHSELNMSSLELGDSALYFCASSRGGNQPQHFGDGTRLSIL.

Ten or more counts support this clonotype. The CDR3 DNA sequence: TGTGCCAGCAGTTCACAGGGGGACCACACGGATACGCAGTATTTT. Its protein product is CASSSQGDHTDTQYF. The rearrangement uses TRBV12-3 or TRBV12-4 and TRBJ2-3; 8 nucleotides align to TRBD1. This CDR3 has 15 amino acids. V shed 4 bases and J 6 bases; nucleotides not matched to a gene: 9.

The chain couples TRBV27 to TRBJ2-7, with D tentatively TRBD2 (5 bases). Germline V gene sequence: CDR1 MNHEY, CDR2 SMNVEV (reference sequence). There are 16 residues in the CDR3. Trimming pared 5 bases from V and 5 bases from J, leaving 22 bases between. The DNA for the CDR3 is TGTGCCAGCAGTCTAAACGGGATCTCCCCTCTGAACGAGCAGTACTTC. It yields the protein CASSLNGISPLNEQYF.

Regarding this clonotype: A much larger clone is a single base away; this may be a read error. The V gene is TRBV7-2, the J gene TRBJ1-4; D may be TRBD1 (5 bases). Germline V gene lookup returns CDR1 SGHTA and CDR2 FQGNSA. The CDR3 is 17 amino acids. The CDR3 reads CACSLEGWGGVNEKLFF. The DNA of the CDR3 is TGTGCCTGCAGCTTAGAAGGGTGGGGGGGTGTAAATGAAAAACTGTTTTTT.

At least ten counts were recorded for this clonotype. This sequence joins TRBV27 and TRBJ1-5, with D possibly TRBD1 on 6 matching bases. With 3 bases removed from V and 9 bases from J, the gap between germline ends came to 12 bases. CDR3 length: 13 amino acids. Per the germline V gene, CDR1 is MNHEY and CDR2 is SMNVEV (reference sequence). CDR3: CASSLDSQWPQHF. The CDR3 region has the DNA TGTGCCAGCAGTTTGGACAGCCAATGGCCCCAGCATTTT.

At least ten counts were recorded for this clonotype. The rearrangement joins TRBV30 to TRBJ1-5, with no clear D. CDR1 and CDR2 from the germline V gene are GTSNPN and SVGIG (reference sequence). This CDR3 spans 14 amino acids. Trimming stripped 1 base from V and 1 base from J, with 8 bases between. This chain's CDR3 is CAWSGGHSNQPQHF. The CDR3 bases are TGTGCCTGGAGTGGCGGGCACAGCAATCAGCCCCAGCATTTT.

At least ten counts were recorded for this clonotype. The CDR3 loop is CASSPLLRTVGVKQPQHF. CDR3 sequence (DNA): TGTGCCAGCAGTCCCCTTCTGCGCACGGTGGGGGTGAAACAGCCCCAGCATTTT. This rearrangement joins TRBV27 to TRBJ1-5; possible D gene TRBD1, 5 bases. The CDR3 contains 18 residues. The V gene lost 5 bases and the J gene lost 7 bases, with 27 bases spanning the gap. The germline V gene encodes CDR1 MNHEY and CDR2 SMNVEV (reference sequence).

This clonotype was counted at least ten times. The rearrangement uses TRBV27 and TRBJ2-3; perhaps TRBD2 as D (6 bases). Deletions cut 5 bases from V and 0 bases from J, with 9 bases between. CDR1 is MNHEY and CDR2 is SMNVEV in the germline V gene (reference sequence). The CDR3 runs 14 residues. The CDR3 loop reads CASSRGMSTDTQYF. The CDR3 DNA reads as TGTGCCAGCAGTCGGGGGATGAGCACAGATACGCAGTATTTT.

Points on this clonotype: A much larger clone is a single base away; this may be a read error. The J gene is TRBJ2-1, the V gene TRBV12-5, with 7 nucleotides matching TRBD2. V gave up 4 bases and J gave up 3 bases; unmatched junction bases: 3. The CDR3 runs 14 residues. CDR1 is LGHNT, CDR2 FRNRAP, per germline. The CDR3 nucleotides read TGTGCTAGTGGTTATGGGGAGGGCTACAATGAGCAGTTCTTC. Amino acid sequence: CASGYGEGYNEQFF.

This clonotype was observed many times. The V call is TRBV27, the J call TRBJ1-2; D remains unclear. V dropped 3 bases and J dropped 2 bases, with 7 bases sitting between them. CDR1 and CDR2 from the germline V gene are MNHEY and SMNVEV (reference sequence). The CDR3 extends over 13 amino acids. The CDR3 DNA reads as TGTGCCAGCAGTTTGACGCCAAACTATGGCTACACCTTC. Its translation: CASSLTPNYGYTF.

The chain uses TRBV19 and TRBJ2-1; D is ambiguous. The V end lost 0 bases, the J end lost 2 bases, and 20 bases lay between the germline ends. The CDR3 has 19 residues. The germline gives CDR1 LNHDA, CDR2 SQIVND (reference sequence). DNA of the CDR3: TGTGCCAGTAGTATAGAACATACAGCGTTCTCATCTCCCTACAATGAGCAGTTCTTC. Translating it yields CASSIEHTAFSSPYNEQFF.

This clonotype has at least ten counts. The chain employs TRBV29-1 and TRBJ2-3; 8 bases align to TRBD2. CDR3 size: 13 residues. V lost 5 bases, J lost 0 bases, and 1 base stayed unmatched. The germline V gene has CDR1 SQVTM and CDR2 ANQGSEA. The CDR3 spells CSVTSGSTDTQYF. The CDR3 coding sequence is TGCAGCGTTACTAGCGGAAGCACAGATACGCAGTATTTT.

The chain has TRBV4-3 and TRBJ2-3, with 7 bases fitting TRBD2. J lost 2 bases, V lost 1 base, and 9 bases had no gene match. The CDR3 spans 17 residues. CDR1 and CDR2 from the germline V gene are LGHNA and YSLEER. Here the CDR3 DNA reads TGCGCCAGCAGCCAAGGCCGACTAGCTTACGACACAGATACGCAGTATTTT. Translating it yields CASSQGRLAYDTDTQYF.

This clonotype was counted at least ten times. The chain employs TRBV19 and TRBJ1-2; the D gene is possibly TRBD1 (6 bases). The CDR3 has 14 residues. V shed 3 bases and J shed 2 bases, with 10 bases lying between them. Germline CDR1 is LNHDA and CDR2 is SQIVND (reference sequence). The CDR3 is CASSMTGRNYGYTF. In nucleotides, the CDR3 is TGTGCCAGTAGTATGACAGGACGCAACTATGGCTACACCTTC.

The J gene is TRBJ1-1, the V gene TRBV12-3 or TRBV12-4; D gene unclear. Trimming removed 7 bases from V and 3 bases from J, with 6 bases in between. The CDR3 length is 11 residues. In DNA form, the CDR3 reads TGTGCCAGCAATAGAGACACTGAAGCTTTCTTT. Translating gives CASNRDTEAFF.

The V call is TRBV7-2, the J call TRBJ2-3, with 9 bases identical to TRBD2. Losses at the gene ends were 4 bases for V and 3 bases for J; bases not matched to a gene: 8. The CDR3 has 16 residues. The germline gives CDR1 SGHTA, CDR2 FQGNSA. The CDR3 sequence is CASSYRTSVWTDTQYF. In DNA, the CDR3 is TGTGCCAGCAGCTACCGGACTAGCGTATGGACAGATACGCAGTATTTT.

The chain carries TRBV4-1 and TRBJ1-1, with unresolved D. Per the germline V gene, CDR1 is MGHRA and CDR2 is YSYEKL. Between the trimmed V and J ends, which lost 0 bases and 4 bases, there was a span of 6 bases. This CDR3 spans 13 amino acids. The CDR3 bases are TGCGCCAGCAGCCAAGATCTCATCACTGAAGCTTTCTTT. It encodes CASSQDLITEAFF.

Ten or more counts support this clonotype. The rearrangement uses TRBV29-1 and TRBJ2-2; no firm D call. V was clipped by 2 bases and J by 7 bases, with 5 bases between them. There are 11 residues in the CDR3. Per germline, CDR1 SQVTM and CDR2 ANQGSEA. CDR3 in DNA: TGCAGCGTTGAAACCCTCGGGGAGCTGTTTTTT. Its translation: CSVETLGELFF.

This clonotype came up many times. V and J are TRBV3-1 and TRBJ2-2, with D uncertain. Per the germline V gene, CDR1 is LGHDT and CDR2 is YNNKEL (reference sequence). V dropped 0 bases and J dropped 4 bases, with 15 bases sitting between them. This CDR3 has 17 residues. The CDR3 DNA follows: TGTGCCAGCAGCCAAGATAGAAGGGTTTATGGCACCGGGGAGCTGTTTTTT. Translated: CASSQDRRVYGTGELFF. Full variable domain (rest looked up from reference TRBV3-1 and TRBJ2-2): DTAVSQTPKYLVTQMGNDKSIKCEQNLGHDTMYWYKQDSKKFLKIMFSYNNKELIINETVPNRFSPKSPDKAHLNLHINSLELGDSAVYFCASSQDRRVYGTGELFFGEGSRLTVL.